The next 21 T cell receptor beta chains were all read from a single sample in a study of T cell repertoires in cytomegalovirus infection. TCRdb redid the calling of the reads with MiXCR, one entry per CDR3 protein. The sample yields 450,000 to 650,000 distinct CDR3 sequences, approximately 26% seen once. What was sequenced was PBMCs. The source of these receptors is a human donor in good health (CMV status not recorded). Some clones in this sample may be carry-over from other donors' samples.

As for this clonotype: A clone one base away is much larger, so this may be a read error. The chain uses TRBV7-9 and TRBJ2-3; no firm D call. The CDR3 length is 15 residues. Germline loops: CDR1 SEHNR, CDR2 FQNEAQ (reference sequence). The CDR3 DNA reads TGTGCCAGCAGCTTAGGGGTAGAGATCACAGATACGCAGGATTTT. This codes for CASSLGVEITDTQDF.

This clonotype was counted many times. The gene calls are TRBV7-2 and TRBJ2-1; D uncertain. This CDR3 spans 14 amino acids. The V end lost 4 bases, the J end lost 5 bases, and 12 bases lay between the germline ends. From germline, CDR1 is SGHTA and CDR2 FQGNSA. CDR3 nucleotides: TGTGCCAGCAGCTCATCGAACTTACACAATGAGCAGTTCTTC. Translating it yields CASSSSNLHNEQFF.

The genes are TRBV6-1 and TRBJ2-1, with D possibly TRBD2 on 5 matching bases. CDR1 and CDR2 from the germline V gene are MNHNS and SASEGT. Between the trimmed V and J ends, which lost 5 bases and 5 bases, there was a span of 16 bases. The CDR3 is 15 amino acids. CDR3 bases: TGTGCCAGCAGTAAGGACTTCCCCGGGAACAATGAGCAGTTCTTC. Protein product: CASSKDFPGNNEQFF.

The chain couples TRBV19 to TRBJ1-4; D gene ambiguous. The germline CDR1 and CDR2 sequences are LNHDA and SQIVND (reference sequence). Deletions cut 0 bases from V and 14 bases from J, with 10 bases between. The CDR3 sequence is 12 residues long. CDR3 bases: TGTGCCAGTAGTATAGATTCAGCCGTTCTGTTTTTT. Its protein is CASSIDSAVLFF.

V usage is TRBV6-5 and J usage is TRBJ1-5; 9 bases align to TRBD1. This CDR3 has 15 amino acids. Looked up from germline, CDR1 is MNHEY and CDR2 is SVGAGI. After removal of 8 bases from V and 4 bases from J, the junction contained 9 bases not matched to a gene. The CDR3 region has the DNA TGTGCCAGCGGACGCGGGACAGGGAGGAATCAGCCCCAGCATTTT. Protein sequence: CASGRGTGRNQPQHF.

Many counts were recorded for this clonotype. The J gene is TRBJ2-1, the V gene TRBV7-6; 9 bases agree with TRBD2. Germline V CDR1 and CDR2: SGHVS, FNYEAQ. The CDR3 sequence is 15 residues long. Unmatched junction bases numbered 6, after V lost 0 bases and J lost 9 bases. The CDR3 is CASSLAAGGPFEQFF. The CDR3 DNA is TGTGCCAGCAGCTTAGCGGCGGGAGGGCCGTTTGAGCAGTTCTTC.

The rearrangement joins TRBV20-1 to TRBJ2-2, with D tentatively TRBD2 (5 bases). Trimming removed 6 bases at V and 5 bases at J, with 16 bases between. The length of the CDR3 is 14 residues. Germline V gene sequence: CDR1 DFQATT, CDR2 SNEGSKA (reference sequence). CDR3 bases: TGCAGTGCCGTCCACCCCCGAGGGACCGGGGAGCTGTTTTTT. Translating gives CSAVHPRGTGELFF.

The sample holds a few counts of this clonotype. This chain joins TRBV7-9 and TRBJ2-1, with D unresolved. Trimming cost V 7 bases and J 0 bases, with 13 bases left between them. This CDR3 is 15 amino acids long. Germline CDR1 is SEHNR and CDR2 is FQNEAQ (reference sequence). This chain's CDR3 is CASILSASSYNEQFF. As DNA, the CDR3 is TGTGCCAGCATACTGAGTGCCTCCTCCTACAATGAGCAGTTCTTC.

This clonotype has just a few counts. This chain connects TRBV11-2 to TRBJ2-3; TRBD2 agrees at 10 bases. Trimming took 5 bases from V and 5 from J; bases not matched to a gene: 7. CDR3 length: 15 amino acids. Germline CDR1 SGHAT, CDR2 FQNNGV. The CDR3, as DNA: TGTGCCAGCAGCCTGGGGGGGACTAGCGTAGATACGCAGTATTTT. Its protein is CASSLGGTSVDTQYF.

This chain connects TRBV9 to TRBJ2-7, with unresolved D. V dropped 0 bases and J dropped 4 bases, with 14 bases sitting between them. This CDR3 is 15 amino acids long. Germline CDR1 SGDLS, CDR2 YYNGEE. The CDR3: CASSVESNWAYEQYF. Written as DNA, the CDR3 is TGTGCCAGCAGCGTAGAGTCGAATTGGGCTTACGAGCAGTACTTC.

The rearrangement links TRBV5-6 to TRBJ2-1; D is tentatively TRBD1 or TRBD2 (5 bases each). The CDR3 extends over 16 amino acids. Trimming cost V 0 bases and J 6 bases, with 16 bases left between them. Germline V gives CDR1 SGHDT, CDR2 YYEEEE. The CDR3 DNA reads TGTGCCAGCAGCTTGGAGTGGGGGACCCAAGGCAATGAGCAGTTCTTC. Its protein is CASSLEWGTQGNEQFF.

This clonotype was seen more than once but under ten times. The J gene is TRBJ1-1, the V gene TRBV27; unclear D gene. The germline V gene has CDR1 MNHEY and CDR2 SMNVEV (reference sequence). With 7 bases removed from V and 0 bases from J, the gap between germline ends came to 9 bases. The CDR3 has 13 amino acids. In DNA, the CDR3 is TGTGCCAGCAAGGCCGAGATGAACACTGAAGCTTTCTTT. As protein: CASKAEMNTEAFF.

As for this clonotype: A read error may produce the germline difference seen at one junction end. The chain joins TRBV7-2 to TRBJ2-3; no clear D gene. The CDR3 consists of 15 residues. Germline V gene data show CDR1 as SGHTA and CDR2 as FQGNSA. Written as DNA, the CDR3 is TGTGCCAGGAGCTTAGTTAGGGCAGTCGGAGATACGCAGTATTTT. This sequence encodes CARSLVRAVGDTQYF.

This chain connects TRBV11-1 to TRBJ2-4; possibly TRBD2 for D (6 bases). Germline CDR1 is SGHAT and CDR2 is FQDESV (reference sequence). The CDR3 loop spans 15 amino acids. V lost 2 bases to trimming and J lost 5 bases, with 13 bases between them. CDR3 nucleotide sequence: TGTGCCAGCAGCTTATCGGCGGGATTTGAAAACATTCAGTACTTC. Protein sequence: CASSLSAGFENIQYF.

The chain couples TRBV12-5 to TRBJ1-5; D is possibly TRBD1 (6 bases). Germline CDR1 reads LGHNT; CDR2 reads FRNRAP. With 7 bases removed from V and 2 bases from J, the gap between germline ends came to 15 bases. The CDR3 is 15 amino acids. In nucleotides, the CDR3 is TGTGCTAGTGTTGGAGGGACATCCGGCAATCAGCCCCAGCATTTT. Translation gives CASVGGTSGNQPQHF.

This clonotype was counted a few times. The chain couples TRBV9 to TRBJ2-3; TRBD2 matches 9 bases. Unmatched junction bases numbered 10, after V lost 4 bases and J lost 4 bases. CDR3 length: 16 residues. CDR1 and CDR2 from the germline V gene are SGDLS and YYNGEE. In DNA form, the CDR3 reads TGTGCCAGCAGCATAGTAGCGGGAGACGGCGCAGATACGCAGTATTTT. Encoded protein: CASSIVAGDGADTQYF.

This clonotype came up once. The V and J genes are TRBV27 and TRBJ2-1; unclear D gene. The CDR3 is made up of 16 amino acids. Per germline, CDR1 MNHEY and CDR2 SMNVEV (reference sequence). Between the trimmed V and J ends, which lost 2 bases and 3 bases, there was a span of 14 bases. The chain's CDR3 is CASSLGGGSFYNEQFF. The CDR3 nucleotides are TGTGCCAGCAGTTTAGGTGGCGGCAGTTTCTACAATGAGCAGTTCTTC.

This chain joins TRBV12-3 or TRBV12-4 and TRBJ2-1; 8 nucleotides line up with TRBD1. CDR3 length: 12 residues. V lost 6 bases to trimming and J lost 9 bases; unmatched junction nucleotides: 4. The CDR3, as DNA: TGTGCCAGCAGGGACAGGGCTAGTGAGCAGTTCTTC. This translates into CASRDRASEQFF.

This clonotype was seen only once. The CDR3: CASSLLGDGNQPQHF. The CDR3 DNA follows: TGCGCCAGCAGCTTGTTGGGAGATGGCAATCAGCCCCAGCATTTT. The chain is built from TRBV5-1 and TRBJ1-5; no firm D call. Looked up from germline, CDR1 is SGHRS and CDR2 is YFSETQ. Trimming cost V 1 base and J 2 bases, with 10 bases left between them. The CDR3 has 15 amino acids.

This clonotype was counted many times. CDR3 sequence: CASSRGTSPGREQFF. CDR3 bases: TGTGCCAGCAGCCGAGGGACTAGTCCGGGTCGCGAGCAGTTCTTC. V and J are TRBV7-8 and TRBJ2-1; 8 nucleotides match TRBD2. The germline V gene has CDR1 SGHVS and CDR2 FQNEAQ. J was trimmed by 10 bases and V by 5 bases; bases with no gene match: 13. This CDR3 is 15 amino acids long.

The chain has TRBV19 and TRBJ1-2, with 12 bases fitting TRBD1. Germline values: CDR1 LNHDA, CDR2 SQIVND (reference sequence). Losses at the gene ends were 1 base for V and 4 bases for J; bases not matched to a gene: 1. CDR3 length: 15 amino acids. CDR3 in DNA: TGTGCCAGTAGTATAGGGGACAGGGGGCTCTATGGCTACACCTTC. It specifies CASSIGDRGLYGYTF.